What follows are 14 T cell receptor beta chains derived from one specimen sequenced in a study of identical twins. TCRdb re-derived calls from the 5' RACE reads in MiXCR, one entry per CDR3 protein. The profile shows about 530,000 distinct CDR3 sequences, around 15% of them singletons. These data also featured in a second study, about yellow fever vaccine responses in identical twins.

Specimen: CD4+ T cells sorted from blood. These receptors were collected from a young woman in good health.

There are many counts of this clonotype. The chain links TRBV5-1 to TRBJ2-1; TRBD1 is a possible D gene (6 bases). Per the germline V gene, CDR1 is SGHRS and CDR2 is YFSETQ. V shed 0 bases and J shed 1 base, with 8 bases lying between them. This CDR3 spans 15 amino acids. CDR3 protein: CASSLAQGSYNEQFF. CDR3 sequence (DNA): TGCGCCAGCAGCTTGGCCCAGGGGTCCTACAATGAGCAGTTCTTC.

This clonotype came up a few times. The chain combines TRBV5-1 with TRBJ2-2; 8 bases fit TRBD2. The V gene end was trimmed by 9 bases and the J gene end by 1 base; junction bases not matched to a gene: 5. Per germline, CDR1 SGHRS and CDR2 YFSETQ. The CDR3 contains 14 residues. CDR3 region: CATRLAQNTGELFF. The CDR3 nucleotides are TGCGCCACTAGACTAGCGCAGAACACCGGGGAGCTGTTTTTT.

This clonotype was counted between two and nine times. The chain employs TRBV29-1 and TRBJ2-1; a weak D match, TRBD2 (5 bases). This CDR3 is built from 12 residues. The germline CDR1 and CDR2 sequences are SQVTM and ANQGSEA. The V gene lost 6 bases and the J gene lost 8 bases, with 14 bases spanning the gap. In nucleotides, the CDR3 is TGCAGCGTCCGGACTGCTGGAGATGAGCAGTTCTTC. Its translation is CSVRTAGDEQFF.

The J gene is TRBJ1-4, the V gene TRBV28; TRBD1 might be the D (6 bases). From germline, CDR1 is MDHEN and CDR2 SYDVKM. The CDR3 runs to 14 residues. The germline V and J ends were trimmed by 5 bases and 10 bases, with 17 bases remaining between them. CDR3 protein: CASSPTGPASKLFF. The CDR3 DNA follows: TGTGCCAGCAGTCCGACAGGCCCGGCGTCAAAACTGTTTTTT.

This clonotype was observed a few times. The chain is built from TRBV18 and TRBJ2-5, with TRBD2 matching over 7 bases. CDR1 KGHSH and CDR2 LQKENI come from the germline V gene. The CDR3 is 15 amino acids. The J segment lost 0 bases and the V segment lost 2 bases, leaving 3 bases of the junction unmatched. DNA of the CDR3: TGTGCCAGCTCACCAACAGGACTAGACCAAGAGACCCAGTACTTC. This codes for CASSPTGLDQETQYF.

This clonotype has only a few counts. One junction end does not reproduce the germline sequence, and a read error may be involved. This chain joins TRBV4-1 and TRBJ2-5; perhaps TRBD2 as D (7 bases). This CDR3 comprises 19 residues. Germline loops: CDR1 MGHRA, CDR2 YSYEKL. In nucleotides, the CDR3 is TGCGCCATCAGCCAGGGTAGATCGGGGGGCCGGGCAGGACGAGAGACCCAGTACTTC. Amino acids: CAISQGRSGGRAGRETQYF.

This clonotype was observed a few times. This chain joins TRBV5-1 and TRBJ2-1; 8 nucleotides align to TRBD2. Germline CDR1 is SGHRS and CDR2 is YFSETQ. The CDR3 length is 14 residues. J gave up 7 bases and V 1 base, and 4 bases lay outside the gene matches. CDR3 amino acids: CASSLRGGRNEQFF. The CDR3 DNA sequence: TGCGCCAGCAGCTTGCGGGGGGGGAGGAATGAGCAGTTCTTC.

J is TRBJ1-6 and V is TRBV5-1; TRBD1 agrees at 7 bases. The germline gives CDR1 SGHRS, CDR2 YFSETQ. J was trimmed by 7 bases and V by 4 bases; bases with no gene match: 5. The length of the CDR3 is 14 residues. The CDR3 bases are TGCGCCAGCAGCGAAGGGGGCGCGAATTCACCCCTCCACTTT. Protein product: CASSEGGANSPLHF.

This clonotype was recorded at least ten times. V gene TRBV12-3 or TRBV12-4 combines with J gene TRBJ1-2; possibly TRBD1 for D (5 bases). V was cut by 6 bases and J by 4 bases, with 9 bases left in between. The CDR3 consists of 12 residues. The CDR3 reads CASSQGFYGYTF. CDR3 in DNA: TGTGCCAGCAGCCAGGGATTCTATGGCTACACCTTC.

This clonotype has just a few counts. V gene TRBV12-3 or TRBV12-4 combines with J gene TRBJ2-6; D possibly uses TRBD1 or TRBD2 (5 bases each). This CDR3 contains 16 residues. V lost 3 bases and J 3 bases, leaving 12 bases between the germline ends. This CDR3 is CASSFGKGSGANVLTF. The DNA of the CDR3 is TGTGCCAGCAGTTTCGGGAAGGGGAGTGGGGCCAACGTCCTGACTTTC.

This clonotype appeared many times. The chain joins TRBV28 to TRBJ2-7; the D gene could be TRBD1 or TRBD2 (7 bases each). This CDR3 is 16 amino acids long. V was pared by 7 bases and J by 3 bases, with 22 bases between. The germline V gene encodes CDR1 MDHEN and CDR2 SYDVKM. The CDR3 DNA reads as TGTGCCAGCAACCCTGCAGGGGGAGGGCGTCGCTACGAGCAGTACTTC. As protein: CASNPAGGGRRYEQYF.

The chain recombines TRBV20-1 with TRBJ2-1, with D perhaps matching TRBD1 or TRBD2 (6 bases each). The germline V gene has CDR1 DFQATT and CDR2 SNEGSKA (reference sequence). The CDR3 consists of 16 residues. V was pared by 6 bases and J by 3 bases, with 21 bases between. In DNA, the CDR3 is TGCAGTGCACCCAGCAGAGGGGGGAGCCTCTACAATGAGCAGTTCTTC. Translating it yields CSAPSRGGSLYNEQFF.

This clonotype was detected a few times. The chain employs TRBV7-8 and TRBJ2-7; perhaps TRBD2 as D (5 bases). Trimming took off 4 bases at V and 4 bases at J, with 14 bases between the two ends. The germline CDR1 and CDR2 sequences are SGHVS and FQNEAQ. The CDR3 loop spans 14 amino acids. The chain's CDR3 is CASSSRLGVYEQYF. CDR3 DNA sequence: TGTGCCAGCAGCTCAAGATTGGGAGTTTACGAGCAGTACTTC.

The V gene is TRBV5-1, the J gene TRBJ2-3; TRBD2 agrees at 8 bases. From germline, CDR1 is SGHRS and CDR2 YFSETQ. The J segment lost 3 bases and the V segment lost 1 base, leaving 7 bases of the junction unmatched. CDR3 size: 16 residues. The CDR3 DNA reads TGCGCCAGCAGCTTGTTTCCGGGAGGGCAAACAGATACGCAGTATTTT. Translation: CASSLFPGGQTDTQYF.